The rows below give T cell receptor beta chains drawn from one sample of a study of T cell responses to AZD1222 COVID-19 vaccine. Only in-frame clones appear in the TCRdb table, and some are missing; sequencing was by immunoSEQ multiplex PCR. Altogether around 130,000 clones are present, about 90% being singletons, with the ten largest covering 7% to 9%. Source: peripheral blood, taken 28 days after the second dose of the MenACWY control vaccine. These receptors originate from an adult who received the MenACWY meningococcal vaccine as a control. Each CDR3 is given with its conserved first and last residue. The D gene is left open where the match is weak. Size values are once, few and many counts, or a class for expanded clones, and some rows have none.

CDR3nt | CDR3aa | d_gene | j_gene | abundance | v_gene
TGTGCCAGCCAAACCGGGACAGGGATCGGGGAGCTGTTTTTT | CASQTGTGIGELFF | TRBD1 | TRBJ2-2 | . | TRBV5-6
TGTGCCAGCAGCAACGGACAGGGACTTTATAATTCACCCCTCCACTTT | CASSNGQGLYNSPLHF | . | TRBJ1-6 | . | TRBV21-1
TGCGCCAGCAGCTTAGGATCCCCCGGCCCAAACACCATATATTTT | CASSLGSPGPNTIYF | . | TRBJ1-3 | . | TRBV5-1
TGTGCCAGCAGCCGAGGGACATCATCCTACGAGCAGTACTTC | CASSRGTSSYEQYF | . | TRBJ2-7 | . | TRBV3-1/TRBV3-2
TGTGCCAGCAGTTACGGAGGAGTGAGCTCCTACGAGCAGTACTTC | CASSYGGVSSYEQYF | . | TRBJ2-7 | . | TRBV6-6
TGTGCCAGCAGCCCCCCCCCAGGGAAGGGGTCTGGAAACACCATATATTTT | CASSPPPGKGSGNTIYF | . | TRBJ1-3 | . | TRBV7-2
TGTGCCAGCAGTACGCCCGGGCAGAGCTCCTACAATGAGCAGTTCTTC | CASSTPGQSSYNEQFF | . | TRBJ2-1 | . | TRBV11-1
TGCGCCAGCAGTGAGTCGACGGTTGCTGGTAGGATTAGACCCGGGGAGCTGTTTTTT | CASSESTVAGRIRPGELFF | . | TRBJ2-2 | . | TRBV10-2
TGTGCCAGCAGCTTAACGACGGACACTGAAGCTTTCTTT | CASSLTTDTEAFF | . | TRBJ1-1 | . | TRBV7-3
TGTGCCAGCAGCTGGACAGGGGACACTGAAGCTTTCTTT | CASSWTGDTEAFF | TRBD1 | TRBJ1-1 | . | TRBV5-6
TGTGCCAGCAGCTTAGGGCAGGGAGGGGGTTACAATGAGCAGTTCTTC | CASSLGQGGGYNEQFF | . | TRBJ2-1 | . | TRBV7-6
TGCGCCAGCAGTGAAGCCGGTCTAGCTGTGAGGCAGTTCTTC | CASSEAGLAVRQFF | . | TRBJ2-1 | . | TRBV10-1
TGTGCCAGCAGCGGACAGGGGGCTTTTAACACTGAAGCTTTCTTT | CASSGQGAFNTEAFF | TRBD1 | TRBJ1-1 | . | TRBV25-1
TGTGCCAGCAGTTTTCAGGGTGGGACCGGGGAGCTGTTTTTT | CASSFQGGTGELFF | . | TRBJ2-2 | . | TRBV28
TGTGCCAGCAGCTTACGGGGCGGGAGCTCCTACGAGCAGTACTTC | CASSLRGGSSYEQYF | TRBD2 | TRBJ2-7 | . | TRBV11-3
TGTGCCAGCAGTGGGACAGGGTCTGTAGGCAATCAGCCCCAGCATTTT | CASSGTGSVGNQPQHF | TRBD1 | TRBJ1-5 | few | TRBV2
TGTGCCAGCAGCCCAGGGGCGGTGAGCTCCTACAATGAGCAGTTCTTC | CASSPGAVSSYNEQFF | . | TRBJ2-1 | . | TRBV7-9
TGTGCCACCAGTGATTCCGGGACAGCAATGTACGAGCAGTACTTC | CATSDSGTAMYEQYF | TRBD1 | TRBJ2-7 | . | TRBV24-1